This entry is about one T cell receptor beta chain. Some clones are missing from TCRdb's copy, which holds only in-frame ones; the method was immunoSEQ multiplex PCR. The sample holds about 1.1 million clones, 78% seen once. The data originate from a study of shared clonotypes between healthy human individuals. Germline CDR1 reads PRHDT; CDR2 reads FYEKMQ (reference sequence). The CDR3 has 12 amino acids. Unmatched junction bases numbered 3, after V lost 8 bases and J lost 7 bases. Sequencing used memory CD4+ T cells from PBMCs. Indicated subset: CD45RA-negative fraction. The rearrangement joins TRBV13 to TRBJ1-5; TRBD1 aligns across 9 bases. The clonotype comes from a man aged 18-30 years in good health. Some clones in this sample may be carry-over from other donors' samples. In DNA, the CDR3 is TGTGCCAGCTCGGGACAGGGCCAGCCCCAGCATTTT. Translation gives CASSGQGQPQHF.